Each of the 9 T cell receptor beta chains below was sequenced from the same sample in a study of T cells in Graves' hyperthyroidism and ophthalmopathy. RNA transcripts gave rise to amplified TCR beta CDR3 regions. Carried out on the TCR CDR3, a first-round RT-PCR used the HTBI primer set. TCRdb analysed the multiplex PCR reads with MiXCR anew, one entry per CDR3 protein. Counted here are hundreds of thousands of distinct CDR3 sequences, 45% occurring once; the ten biggest clones make up about 7.7%. Input material: peripheral blood or thyroid tissue (not recorded which). The receptor source for this set is an adult man with Graves' disease, either hyperthyroidism or ophthalmopathy (not recorded which).

The rearrangement joins TRBV7-9 to TRBJ2-6; 8 bases line up with TRBD1. CDR1 SEHNR and CDR2 FQNEAQ come from the germline V gene (reference sequence). This CDR3 has 13 residues. V dropped 3 bases and J dropped 9; count of bases not matched to a gene: 1. The CDR3 here is CASSFGQGNVLTF. For the CDR3, the DNA is TGTGCCAGCAGCTTCGGACAGGGCAACGTCCTGACTTTC. The full variable domain, its missing parts supplied by reference TRBV7-9 and TRBJ2-6, is DTGVSQNPRHKITKRGQNVTFRCDPISEHNRLYWYRQTLGQGPEFLTYFQNEAQLEKSRLLSDRFSAERPKGSFSTLEIQRTEQGDSAMYLCASSFGQGNVLTFGAGSRLTVL.

V is TRBV6-5 and J is TRBJ2-2, with D uncertain. The V and J ends lost 4 bases and 1 base respectively, with 10 bases between them. CDR3 size: 15 residues. Germline loops: CDR1 MNHEY, CDR2 SVGAGI. The CDR3 DNA reads as TGTGCCAGCAGTTCCCCTAACATGAACACCGGGGAGCTGTTTTTT. Protein: CASSSPNMNTGELFF.

The V gene is TRBV6-5, the J gene TRBJ1-6; tentative D call: TRBD1 (5 bases). With 4 bases removed from V and 5 bases from J, the gap between germline ends came to 9 bases. The CDR3 consists of 14 residues. Germline V gene sequence: CDR1 MNHEY, CDR2 SVGAGI. The CDR3, as DNA: TGTGCCAGCAGTTTGACAGTAAATAATTCACCCCTCCACTTT. Its translation: CASSLTVNNSPLHF.

The gene calls are TRBV10-3 and TRBJ2-7; D possibly corresponds to TRBD1 (6 bases). Germline V gene lookup returns CDR1 ENHRY and CDR2 SYGVKD. The CDR3 sequence is 14 residues long. V shed 4 bases and J shed 2 bases, with 12 bases lying between them. The CDR3 region has the DNA TGTGCCATCAGTGGGACAGATAGTCCCTACGAGCAGTACTTC. Protein: CAISGTDSPYEQYF.

The V gene is TRBV15, the J gene TRBJ2-5; no firm D call. This CDR3 region has 17 residues. V was shortened by 0 bases and J by 5 bases, with 19 bases between the two germline ends. Germline V gives CDR1 LNHNV, CDR2 YYDKDF (reference sequence). The CDR3 spells CATSRELVITTGETQYF. Written as DNA, the CDR3 is TGTGCCACCAGCAGAGAATTGGTGATTACGACCGGGGAGACCCAGTACTTC.

This chain links TRBV7-8 with TRBJ1-2; D is undetermined. CDR3 length equals 15 residues. Germline V gene data show CDR1 as SGHVS and CDR2 as FQNEAQ. Trimming took off 5 bases at V and 2 bases at J, with 15 bases between the two ends. The CDR3 DNA is TGTGCCAGCAGCGCACCGGGAGTATCAAACTATGGCTACACCTTC. Amino acid sequence: CASSAPGVSNYGYTF.

With regard to this clonotype: A junction boundary mismatches the germline segment, possibly from a read error. This chain connects TRBV24-1 to TRBJ1-3; possible D gene TRBD1, 6 bases. From germline, CDR1 is KGHDR and CDR2 SFDVKD. The CDR3 runs to 15 residues. The DNA for the CDR3 is TGTGCCAGCAGTTTATCCCCAGGGGCTGGAAACACCATATATTTT. Its translation is CASSLSPGAGNTIYF.

This chain links TRBV7-2 with TRBJ1-2, with 8 nucleotides matching TRBD1. The CDR3 runs 14 residues. From germline, CDR1 is SGHTA and CDR2 FQGNSA. Unmatched junction bases numbered 5, after V lost 5 bases and J lost 3 bases. CDR3 sequence reads: CASSGGQVDYGYTF. The CDR3 nucleotides are TGTGCCAGCAGCGGGGGACAGGTCGACTATGGCTACACCTTC.

This clonotype was recorded a few times. This chain links TRBV5-1 with TRBJ1-2, with D hard to call. Trimming removed 0 bases at V and 8 bases at J, with 11 bases between. Germline CDR1 reads SGHRS; CDR2 reads YFSETQ. The CDR3 spans 13 residues. As DNA, the CDR3 is TGCGCCAGCAGCTTGGCCGAACAGACGGGCTACACCTTC. Its protein is CASSLAEQTGYTF.